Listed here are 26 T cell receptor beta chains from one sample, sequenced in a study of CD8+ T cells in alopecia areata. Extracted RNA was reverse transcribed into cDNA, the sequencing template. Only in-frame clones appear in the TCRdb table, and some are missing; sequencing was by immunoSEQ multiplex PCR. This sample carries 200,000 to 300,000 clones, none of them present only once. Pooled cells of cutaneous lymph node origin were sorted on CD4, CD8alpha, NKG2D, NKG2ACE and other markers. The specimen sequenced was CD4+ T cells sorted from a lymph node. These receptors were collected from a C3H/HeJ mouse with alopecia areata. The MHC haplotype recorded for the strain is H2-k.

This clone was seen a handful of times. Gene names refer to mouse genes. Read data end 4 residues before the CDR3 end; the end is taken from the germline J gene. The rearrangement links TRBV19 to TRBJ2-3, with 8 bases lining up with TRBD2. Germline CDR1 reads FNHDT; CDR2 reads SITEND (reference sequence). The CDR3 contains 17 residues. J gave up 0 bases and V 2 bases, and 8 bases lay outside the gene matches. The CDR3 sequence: CASSISGGATSAETLYF. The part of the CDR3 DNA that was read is TGTGCCAGCAGTATCTCGGGGGGGGCCACTAGTGCAGAA.

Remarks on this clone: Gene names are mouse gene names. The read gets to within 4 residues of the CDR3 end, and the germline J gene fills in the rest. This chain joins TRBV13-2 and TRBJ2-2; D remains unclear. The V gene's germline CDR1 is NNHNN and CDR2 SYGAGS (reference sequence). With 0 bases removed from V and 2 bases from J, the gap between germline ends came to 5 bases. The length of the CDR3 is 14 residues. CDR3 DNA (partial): TGTGCCAGCGGTGATGCACATAACACCGGG. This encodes CASGDAHNTG. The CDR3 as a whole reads CASGDAHNTGQLYF.

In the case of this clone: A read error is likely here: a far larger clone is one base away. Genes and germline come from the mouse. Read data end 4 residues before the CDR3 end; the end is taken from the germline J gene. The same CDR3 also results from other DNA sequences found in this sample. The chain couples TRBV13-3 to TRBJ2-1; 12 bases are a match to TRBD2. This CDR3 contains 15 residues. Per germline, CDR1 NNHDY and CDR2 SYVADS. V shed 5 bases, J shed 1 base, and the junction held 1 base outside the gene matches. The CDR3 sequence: CASRGTGGNYAEQFF. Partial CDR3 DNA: TGTGCCAGCAGAGGGACTGGGGGGAACTATGCT.

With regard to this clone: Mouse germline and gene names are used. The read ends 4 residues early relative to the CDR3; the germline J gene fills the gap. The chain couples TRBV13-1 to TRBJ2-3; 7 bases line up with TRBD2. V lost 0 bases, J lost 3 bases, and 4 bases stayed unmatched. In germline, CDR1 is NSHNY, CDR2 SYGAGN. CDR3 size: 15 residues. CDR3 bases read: TGTGCCAGCAGTGATGCGGGACTGTGGGCAGAA. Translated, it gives CASSDAGLWAE. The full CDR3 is CASSDAGLWAETLYF.

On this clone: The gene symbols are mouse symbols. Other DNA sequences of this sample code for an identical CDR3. The covered CDR3 bases are TGTGCCAGCGGTGATGCGGCAGGGGGAGGAGAC. This translates into CASGDAAGGGD. The whole CDR3 protein reads CASGDAAGGGDTQYF. The chain links TRBV13-2 to TRBJ2-5; TRBD1 matches 7 bases. The read finishes 4 residues shy of the CDR3 end, and the germline J gene is used to complete it. The CDR3 extends over 15 amino acids. Per germline, CDR1 NNHNN and CDR2 SYGAGS (reference sequence).

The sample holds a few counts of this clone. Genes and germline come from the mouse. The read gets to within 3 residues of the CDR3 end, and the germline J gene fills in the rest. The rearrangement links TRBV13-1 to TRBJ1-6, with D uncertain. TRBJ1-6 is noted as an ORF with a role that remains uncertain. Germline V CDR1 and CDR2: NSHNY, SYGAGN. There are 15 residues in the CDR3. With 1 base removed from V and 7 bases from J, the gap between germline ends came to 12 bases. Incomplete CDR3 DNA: TGTGCCAGCAGTGATTTGGGGAGCGGGAATTCGCCC. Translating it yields CASSDLGSGNSP. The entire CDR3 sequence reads CASSDLGSGNSPLYF.

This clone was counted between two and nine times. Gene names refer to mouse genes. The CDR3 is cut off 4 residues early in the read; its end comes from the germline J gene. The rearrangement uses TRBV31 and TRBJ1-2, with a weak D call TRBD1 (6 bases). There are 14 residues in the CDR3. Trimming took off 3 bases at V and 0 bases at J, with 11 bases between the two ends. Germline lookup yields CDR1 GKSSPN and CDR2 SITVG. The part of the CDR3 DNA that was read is TGTGCCTGGAGCCGGGACAACCCAAACTCC. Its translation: CAWSRDNPNS. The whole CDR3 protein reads CAWSRDNPNSDYTF. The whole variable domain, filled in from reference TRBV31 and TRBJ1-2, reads AQTIHQWPVAEIKAVGSPLSLGCTIKGKSSPNLYWYWQATGGTLQQLFYSITVGQVESVVQLNLSASRPKDDQFILSTEKLLLSHSGFYLCAWSRDNPNSDYTFGSGTRLLVI.

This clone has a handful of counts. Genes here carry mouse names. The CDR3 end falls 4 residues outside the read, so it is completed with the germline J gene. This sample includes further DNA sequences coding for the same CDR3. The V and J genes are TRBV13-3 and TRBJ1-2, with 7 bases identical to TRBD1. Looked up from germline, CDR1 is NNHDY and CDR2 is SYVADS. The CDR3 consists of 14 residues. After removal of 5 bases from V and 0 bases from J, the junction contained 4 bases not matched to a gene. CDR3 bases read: TGTGCCAGCAGCAGGGACAGAGCAAACTCC. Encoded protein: CASSRDRANS. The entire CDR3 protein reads CASSRDRANSDYTF.

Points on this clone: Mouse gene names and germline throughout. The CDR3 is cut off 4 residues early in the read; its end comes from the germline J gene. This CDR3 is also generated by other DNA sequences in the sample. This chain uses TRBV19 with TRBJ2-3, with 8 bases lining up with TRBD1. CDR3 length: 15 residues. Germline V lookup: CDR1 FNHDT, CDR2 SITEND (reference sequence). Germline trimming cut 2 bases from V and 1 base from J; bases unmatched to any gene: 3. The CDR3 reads CASSIQGARAETLYF. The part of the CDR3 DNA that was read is TGTGCCAGCAGTATTCAGGGGGCTCGTGCAGAA.

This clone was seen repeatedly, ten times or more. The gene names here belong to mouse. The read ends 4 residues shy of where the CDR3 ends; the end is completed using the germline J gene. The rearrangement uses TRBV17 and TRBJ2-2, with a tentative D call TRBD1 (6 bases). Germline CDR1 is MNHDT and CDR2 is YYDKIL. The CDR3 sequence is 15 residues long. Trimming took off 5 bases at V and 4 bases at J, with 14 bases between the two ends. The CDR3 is CASSHRAKTTGQLYF. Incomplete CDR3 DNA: TGTGCTAGCAGTCACAGGGCCAAAACCACCGGG.

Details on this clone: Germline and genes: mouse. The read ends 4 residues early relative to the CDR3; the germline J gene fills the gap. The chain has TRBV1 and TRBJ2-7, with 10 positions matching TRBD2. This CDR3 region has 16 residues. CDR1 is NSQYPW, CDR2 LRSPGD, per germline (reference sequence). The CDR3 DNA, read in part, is TGCACCTGCAGTGCAGTTCTGGGGGGGCGGACGGAT. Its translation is CTCSAVLGGRTD. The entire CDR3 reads CTCSAVLGGRTDEQYF.

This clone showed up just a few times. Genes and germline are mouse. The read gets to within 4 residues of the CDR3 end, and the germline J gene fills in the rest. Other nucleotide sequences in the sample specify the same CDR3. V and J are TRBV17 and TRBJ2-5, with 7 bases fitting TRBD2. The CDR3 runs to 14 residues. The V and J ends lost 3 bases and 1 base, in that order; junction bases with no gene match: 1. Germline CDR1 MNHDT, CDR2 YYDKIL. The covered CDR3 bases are TGTGCTAGCAGTAGTTGGGGGGACCAAGAC. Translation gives CASSSWGDQD. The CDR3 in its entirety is CASSSWGDQDTQYF.

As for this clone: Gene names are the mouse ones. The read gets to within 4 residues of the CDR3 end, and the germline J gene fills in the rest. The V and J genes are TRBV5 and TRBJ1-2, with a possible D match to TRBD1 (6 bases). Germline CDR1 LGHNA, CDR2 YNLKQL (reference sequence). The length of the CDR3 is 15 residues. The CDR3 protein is CASSLGTGGARDYTF. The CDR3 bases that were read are TGTGCCAGCAGTCTCGGGACTGGGGGGGCGCGC.

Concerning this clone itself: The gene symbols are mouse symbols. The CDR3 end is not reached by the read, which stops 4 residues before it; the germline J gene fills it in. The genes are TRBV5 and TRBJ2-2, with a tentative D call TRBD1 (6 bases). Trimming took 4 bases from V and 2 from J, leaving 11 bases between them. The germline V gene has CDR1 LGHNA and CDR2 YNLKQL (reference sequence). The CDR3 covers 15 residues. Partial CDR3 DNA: TGTGCCAGCAGCCGGGCAGGGGTTAACACCGGG. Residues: CASSRAGVNTG. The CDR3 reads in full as CASSRAGVNTGQLYF.

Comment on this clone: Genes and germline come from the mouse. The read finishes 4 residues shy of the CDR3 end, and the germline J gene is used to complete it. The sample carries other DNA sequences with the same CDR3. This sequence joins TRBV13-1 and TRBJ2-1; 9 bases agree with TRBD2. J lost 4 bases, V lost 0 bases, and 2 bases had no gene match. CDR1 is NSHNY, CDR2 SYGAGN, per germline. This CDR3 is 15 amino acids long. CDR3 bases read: TGTGCCAGCAGTGATGTCTGGGGGGGATATGCT. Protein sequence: CASSDVWGGYA. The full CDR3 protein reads CASSDVWGGYAEQFF.

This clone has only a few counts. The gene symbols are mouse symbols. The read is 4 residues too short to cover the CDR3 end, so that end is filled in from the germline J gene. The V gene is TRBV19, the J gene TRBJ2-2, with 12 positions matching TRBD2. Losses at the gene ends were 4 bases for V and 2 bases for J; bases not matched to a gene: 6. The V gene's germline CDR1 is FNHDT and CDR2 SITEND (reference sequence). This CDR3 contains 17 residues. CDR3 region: CASSPDWGGANTGQLYF. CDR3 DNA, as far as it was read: TGTGCCAGCAGTCCCGACTGGGGGGGCGCGAACACCGGG.

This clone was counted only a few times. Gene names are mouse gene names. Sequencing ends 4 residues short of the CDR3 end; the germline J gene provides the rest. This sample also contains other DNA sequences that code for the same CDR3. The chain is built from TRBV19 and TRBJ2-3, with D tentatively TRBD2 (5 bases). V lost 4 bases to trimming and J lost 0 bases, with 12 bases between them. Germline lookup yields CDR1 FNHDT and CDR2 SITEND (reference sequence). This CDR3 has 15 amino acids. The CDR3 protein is CASSPGLSSAETLYF. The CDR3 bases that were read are TGTGCCAGCAGTCCAGGACTTTCTAGTGCAGAA.

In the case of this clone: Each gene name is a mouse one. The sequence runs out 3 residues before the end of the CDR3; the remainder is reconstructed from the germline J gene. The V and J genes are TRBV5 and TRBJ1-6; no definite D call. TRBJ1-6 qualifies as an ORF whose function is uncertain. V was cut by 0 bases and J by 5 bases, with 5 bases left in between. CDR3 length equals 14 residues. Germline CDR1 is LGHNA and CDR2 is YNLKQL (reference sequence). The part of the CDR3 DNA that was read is TGTGCCAGCAGCCAAGAGGTCAATAATTCGCCC. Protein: CASSQEVNNSP. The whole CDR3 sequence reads CASSQEVNNSPLYF.

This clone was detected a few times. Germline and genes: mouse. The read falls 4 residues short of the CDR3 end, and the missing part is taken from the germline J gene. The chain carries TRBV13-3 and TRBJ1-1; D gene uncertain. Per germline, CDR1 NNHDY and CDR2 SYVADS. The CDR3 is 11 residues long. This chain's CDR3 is CASSRQQEVFF. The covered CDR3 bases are TGTGCCAGCAGTCGCCAGCAA.

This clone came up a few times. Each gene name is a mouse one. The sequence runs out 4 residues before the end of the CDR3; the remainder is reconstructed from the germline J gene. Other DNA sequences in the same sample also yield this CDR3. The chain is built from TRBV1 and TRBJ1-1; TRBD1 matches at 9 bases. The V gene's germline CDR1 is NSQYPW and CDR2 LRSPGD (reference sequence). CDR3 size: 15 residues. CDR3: CTCSAEQGAGTEVFF. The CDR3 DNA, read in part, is TGCACCTGCAGTGCCGAACAGGGGGCAGGGACA.

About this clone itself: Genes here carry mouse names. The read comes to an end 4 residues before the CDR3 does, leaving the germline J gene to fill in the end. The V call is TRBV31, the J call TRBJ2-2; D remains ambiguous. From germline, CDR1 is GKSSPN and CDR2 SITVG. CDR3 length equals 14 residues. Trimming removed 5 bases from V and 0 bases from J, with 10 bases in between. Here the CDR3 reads CAWGPSANTGQLYF. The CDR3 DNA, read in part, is TGTGCCTGGGGTCCCAGCGCAAACACCGGG.

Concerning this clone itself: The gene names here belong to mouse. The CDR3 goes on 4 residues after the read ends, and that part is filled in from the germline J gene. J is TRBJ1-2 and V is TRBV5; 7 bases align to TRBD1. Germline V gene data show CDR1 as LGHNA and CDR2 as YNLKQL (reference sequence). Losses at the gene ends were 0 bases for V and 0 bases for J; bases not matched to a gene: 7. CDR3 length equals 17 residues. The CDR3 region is CASSQEPQGSANSDYTF. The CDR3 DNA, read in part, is TGTGCCAGCAGCCAAGAACCACAGGGGAGTGCAAACTCC.

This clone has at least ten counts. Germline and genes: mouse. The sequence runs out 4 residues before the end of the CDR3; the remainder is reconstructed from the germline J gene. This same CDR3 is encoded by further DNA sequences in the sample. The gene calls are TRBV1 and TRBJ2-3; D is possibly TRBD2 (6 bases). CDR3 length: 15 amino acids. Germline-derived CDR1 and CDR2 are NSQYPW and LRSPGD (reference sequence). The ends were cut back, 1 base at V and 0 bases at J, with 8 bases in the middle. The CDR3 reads CTCSAAGGSAETLYF. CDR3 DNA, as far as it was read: TGCACCTGCAGTGCAGCGGGGGGTAGTGCAGAA.

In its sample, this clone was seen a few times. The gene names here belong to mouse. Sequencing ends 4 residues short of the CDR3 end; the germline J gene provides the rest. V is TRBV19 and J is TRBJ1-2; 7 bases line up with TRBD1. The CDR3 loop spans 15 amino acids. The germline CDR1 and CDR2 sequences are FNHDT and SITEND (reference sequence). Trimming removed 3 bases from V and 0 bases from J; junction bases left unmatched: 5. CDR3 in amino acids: CASSKPGQANSDYTF. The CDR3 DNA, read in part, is TGTGCCAGCAGTAAGCCCGGACAGGCAAACTCC.

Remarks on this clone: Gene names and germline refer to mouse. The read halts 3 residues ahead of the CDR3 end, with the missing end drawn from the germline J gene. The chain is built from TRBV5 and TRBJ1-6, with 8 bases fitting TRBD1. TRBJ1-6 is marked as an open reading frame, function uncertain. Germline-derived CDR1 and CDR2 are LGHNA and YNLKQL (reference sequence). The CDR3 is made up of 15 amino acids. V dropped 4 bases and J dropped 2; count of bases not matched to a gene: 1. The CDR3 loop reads CASSPGGTYNSPLYF. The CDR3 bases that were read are TGTGCCAGCAGCCCAGGGGGCACCTATAATTCGCCC.

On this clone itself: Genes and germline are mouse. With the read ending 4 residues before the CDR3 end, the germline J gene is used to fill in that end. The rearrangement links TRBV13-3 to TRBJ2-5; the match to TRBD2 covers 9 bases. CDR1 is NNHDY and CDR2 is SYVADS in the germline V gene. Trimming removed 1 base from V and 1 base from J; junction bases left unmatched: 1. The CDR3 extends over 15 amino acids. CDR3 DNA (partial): TGTGCCAGCAGTGATCGGGACTGGGACCAAGAC. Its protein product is CASSDRDWDQD. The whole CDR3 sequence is CASSDRDWDQDTQYF.